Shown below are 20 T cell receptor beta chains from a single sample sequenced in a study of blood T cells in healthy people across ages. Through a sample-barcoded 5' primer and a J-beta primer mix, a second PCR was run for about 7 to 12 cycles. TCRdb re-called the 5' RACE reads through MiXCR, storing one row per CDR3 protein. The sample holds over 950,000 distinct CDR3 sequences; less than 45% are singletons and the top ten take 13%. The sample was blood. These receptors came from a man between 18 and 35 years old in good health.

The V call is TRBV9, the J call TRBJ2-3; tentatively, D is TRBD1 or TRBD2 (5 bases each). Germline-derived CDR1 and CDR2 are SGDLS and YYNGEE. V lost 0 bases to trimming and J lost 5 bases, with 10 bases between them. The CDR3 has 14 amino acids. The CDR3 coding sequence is TGTGCCAGCAGCGTAGCTACGAGGGGAGATACGCAGTATTTT. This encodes CASSVATRGDTQYF.

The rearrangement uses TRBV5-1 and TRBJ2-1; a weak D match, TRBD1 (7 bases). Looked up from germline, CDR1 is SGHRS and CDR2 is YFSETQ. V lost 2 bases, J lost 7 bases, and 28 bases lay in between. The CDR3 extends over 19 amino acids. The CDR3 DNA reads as TGCGCCAGCAGCTTTTCCACGCGGACAGGAGGGGCCCAGTCGAATGAGCAGTTCTTC. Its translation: CASSFSTRTGGAQSNEQFF.

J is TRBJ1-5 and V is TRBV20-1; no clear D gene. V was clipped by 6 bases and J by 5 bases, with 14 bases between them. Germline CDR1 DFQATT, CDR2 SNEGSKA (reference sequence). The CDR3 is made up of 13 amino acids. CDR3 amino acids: CSAPVTTDQPQHF. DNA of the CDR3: TGCAGTGCCCCGGTGACCACGGATCAGCCCCAGCATTTT.

CDR3 protein: CASSPNRISETQYF. The CDR3 DNA reads TGTGCCAGCAGCCCCAACAGGATAAGCGAGACCCAGTACTTC. The rearrangement links TRBV27 to TRBJ2-5; perhaps TRBD1 as D (5 bases). Germline loops: CDR1 MNHEY, CDR2 SMNVEV (reference sequence). This CDR3 has 14 amino acids. Trimming stripped 6 bases from V and 5 bases from J, with 16 bases between.

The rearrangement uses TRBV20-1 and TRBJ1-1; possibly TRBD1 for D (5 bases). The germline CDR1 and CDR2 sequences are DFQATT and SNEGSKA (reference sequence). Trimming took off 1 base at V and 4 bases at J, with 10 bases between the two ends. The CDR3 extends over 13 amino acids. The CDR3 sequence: CSARVGVRTEAFF. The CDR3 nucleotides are TGCAGTGCTAGAGTGGGGGTTCGCACTGAAGCTTTCTTT.

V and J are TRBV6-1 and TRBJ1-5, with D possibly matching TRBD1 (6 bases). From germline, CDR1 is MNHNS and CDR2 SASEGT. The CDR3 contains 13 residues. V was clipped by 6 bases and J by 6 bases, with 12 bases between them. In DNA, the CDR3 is TGTGCCAGCAGCGTGGACAGTCCTCAGCCCCAGCATTTT. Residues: CASSVDSPQPQHF.

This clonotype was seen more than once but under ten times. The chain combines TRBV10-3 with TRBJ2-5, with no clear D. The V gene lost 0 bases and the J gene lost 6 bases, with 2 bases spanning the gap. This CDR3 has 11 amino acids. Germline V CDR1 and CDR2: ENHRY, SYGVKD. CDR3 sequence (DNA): TGTGCCATCAGTGAGTCCAAGACCCAGTACTTC. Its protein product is CAISESKTQYF.

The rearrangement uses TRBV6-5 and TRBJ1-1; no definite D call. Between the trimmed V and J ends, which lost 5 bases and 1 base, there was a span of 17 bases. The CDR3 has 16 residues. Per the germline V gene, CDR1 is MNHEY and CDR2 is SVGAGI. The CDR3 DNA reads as TGTGCCAGCAGTAATGCGATCCCTTCGGGGAACACTGAAGCTTTCTTT. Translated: CASSNAIPSGNTEAFF.

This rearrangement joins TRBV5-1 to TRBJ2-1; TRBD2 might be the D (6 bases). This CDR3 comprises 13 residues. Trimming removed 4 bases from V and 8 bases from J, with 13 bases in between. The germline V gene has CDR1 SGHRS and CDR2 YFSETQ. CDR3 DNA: TGCGCCAGCAGCGTGGAAGGGGAGGATGAGCAGTTCTTC. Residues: CASSVEGEDEQFF.

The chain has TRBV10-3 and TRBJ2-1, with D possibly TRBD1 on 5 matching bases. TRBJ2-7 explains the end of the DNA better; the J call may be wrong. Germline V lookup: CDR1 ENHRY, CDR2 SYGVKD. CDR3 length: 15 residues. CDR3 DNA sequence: TGTGCCATCAGTGCGGACATGAGCTCCTACAATGAGCAGTACTTC. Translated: CAISADMSSYNEQYF.

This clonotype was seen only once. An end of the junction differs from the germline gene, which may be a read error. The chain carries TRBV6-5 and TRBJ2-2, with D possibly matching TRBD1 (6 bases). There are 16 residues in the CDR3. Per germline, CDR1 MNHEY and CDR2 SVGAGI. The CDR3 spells CANSYLDSQISGELFF. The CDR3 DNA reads TGTGCCAACAGTTACTTGGACAGTCAAATTTCCGGGGAGCTGTTTTTT.

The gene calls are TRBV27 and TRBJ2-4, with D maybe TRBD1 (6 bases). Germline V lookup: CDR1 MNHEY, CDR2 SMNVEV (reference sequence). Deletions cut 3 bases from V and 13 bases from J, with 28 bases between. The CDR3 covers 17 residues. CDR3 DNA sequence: TGTGCCAGCAGTTTGACGGTAGGGGACACCTACTACAATGAGCAGTACTTC. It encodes CASSLTVGDTYYNEQYF.

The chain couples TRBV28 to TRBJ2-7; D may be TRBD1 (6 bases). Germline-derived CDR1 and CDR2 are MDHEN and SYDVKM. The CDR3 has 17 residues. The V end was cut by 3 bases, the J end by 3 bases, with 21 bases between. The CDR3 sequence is CASSLGTGRGNFYEQYF. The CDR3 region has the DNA TGTGCCAGCAGTTTGGGCACAGGCAGGGGTAATTTCTACGAGCAGTACTTC.

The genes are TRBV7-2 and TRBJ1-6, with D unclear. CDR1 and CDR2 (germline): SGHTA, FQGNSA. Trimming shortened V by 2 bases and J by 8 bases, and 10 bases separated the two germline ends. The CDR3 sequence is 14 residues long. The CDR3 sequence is CASSLNEGYSPLHF. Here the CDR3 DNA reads TGTGCCAGCAGCTTAAACGAAGGCTATTCACCCCTCCACTTT. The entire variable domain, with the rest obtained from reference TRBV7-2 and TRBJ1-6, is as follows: GAGVSQSPSNKVTEKGKDVELRCDPISGHTALYWYRQSLGQGLEFLIYFQGNSAPDKSGLPSDRFSAERTGGSVSTLTIQRTQQEDSAVYLCASSLNEGYSPLHFGNGTRLTVT.

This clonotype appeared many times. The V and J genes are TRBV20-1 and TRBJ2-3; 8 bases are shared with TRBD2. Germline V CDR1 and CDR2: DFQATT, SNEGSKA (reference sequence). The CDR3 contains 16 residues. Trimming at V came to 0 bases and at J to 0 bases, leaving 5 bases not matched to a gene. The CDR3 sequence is CSARDFVAGSTDTQYF. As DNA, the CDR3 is TGCAGTGCTAGAGATTTTGTAGCGGGGAGCACAGATACGCAGTATTTT.

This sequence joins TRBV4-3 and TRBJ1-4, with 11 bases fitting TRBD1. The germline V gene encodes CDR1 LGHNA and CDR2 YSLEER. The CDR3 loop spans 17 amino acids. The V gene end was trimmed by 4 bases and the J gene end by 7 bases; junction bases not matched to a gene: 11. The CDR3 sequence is CASSPERTGGYSEKLFF. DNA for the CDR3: TGCGCCAGCAGCCCAGAACGGACAGGGGGCTATAGTGAAAAACTGTTTTTT.

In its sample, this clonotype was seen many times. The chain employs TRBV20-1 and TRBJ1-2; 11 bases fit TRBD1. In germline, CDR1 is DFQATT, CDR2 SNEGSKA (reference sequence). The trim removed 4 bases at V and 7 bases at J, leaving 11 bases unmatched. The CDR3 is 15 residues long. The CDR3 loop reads CSATLLGQGASGYTF. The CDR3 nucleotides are TGCAGTGCTACGCTACTCGGACAGGGGGCGTCTGGCTACACCTTC.

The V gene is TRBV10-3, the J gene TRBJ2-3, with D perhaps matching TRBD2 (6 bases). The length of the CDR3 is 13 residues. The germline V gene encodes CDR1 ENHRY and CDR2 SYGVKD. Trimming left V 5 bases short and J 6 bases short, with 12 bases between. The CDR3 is CAISRDSGDTQYF. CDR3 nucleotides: TGTGCCATCAGTCGGGACTCAGGGGATACGCAGTATTTT.

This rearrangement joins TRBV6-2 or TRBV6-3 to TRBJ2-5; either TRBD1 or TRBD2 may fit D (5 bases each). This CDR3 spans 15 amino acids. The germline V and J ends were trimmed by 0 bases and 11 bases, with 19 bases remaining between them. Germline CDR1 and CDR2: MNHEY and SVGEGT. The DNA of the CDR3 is TGTGCCAGCAGTTACTCTGGGACCAGGGTCTGGGAGCAGTACTTC. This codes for CASSYSGTRVWEQYF.

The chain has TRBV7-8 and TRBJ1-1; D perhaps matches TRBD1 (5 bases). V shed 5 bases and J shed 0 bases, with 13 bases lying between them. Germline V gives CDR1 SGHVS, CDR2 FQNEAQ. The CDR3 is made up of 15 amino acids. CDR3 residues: CASSRLGHLNTEAFF. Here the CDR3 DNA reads TGTGCCAGCAGCCGCTTAGGACACCTGAACACTGAAGCTTTCTTT.